This TCR beta chain was sequenced during a study of OX40 agonist ivuxolimab in advanced cancers. Study in general: Clinicians treated patients with ivuxolimab, an agonistic anti-OX40 (CD134) antibody. Every 2 weeks, patients got intravenous ivuxolimab at one of six dose levels (0.01-10 mg/kg).

Turning to this clone: Its antigen is unidentified.

Produced via immunoSEQ multiplex PCR; TCRdb's table is partial and in-frame only. The sample contains 73,000 or so clones, roughly nine tenths of which appear only once. The study, taken as a whole, reports: Both CD4+ and CD8+ T cell populations in blood had undergone clonal expansion by week 6 at 0.1 to 3.0 mg/kg.

The CDR3 covers 15 residues. J lost 4 bases, V lost 2 bases, and 8 bases had no gene match. Germline V lookup: CDR1 MNHEY, CDR2 SVGAGI. The sample in question was CD4+ or CD8+ T cells sorted from blood, obtained in a trial of the OX40 agonist ivuxolimab. This chain joins TRBV6-5 and TRBJ2-7; TRBD2 matches 7 bases. The TCR was taken from an adult with an advanced solid tumor such as melanoma, head and neck, liver or kidney cancer. The CDR3 is CASSYRGGGGYEQYF. The CDR3 DNA follows: TGTGCCAGCAGTTACCGTGGGGGGGGAGGGTACGAGCAGTACTTC.